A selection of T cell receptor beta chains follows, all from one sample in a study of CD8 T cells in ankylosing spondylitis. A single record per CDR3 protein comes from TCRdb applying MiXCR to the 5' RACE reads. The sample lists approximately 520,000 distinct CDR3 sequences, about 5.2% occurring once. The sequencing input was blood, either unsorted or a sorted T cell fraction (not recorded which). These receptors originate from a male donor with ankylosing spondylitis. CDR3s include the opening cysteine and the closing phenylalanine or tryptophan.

CDR3: CSVAQGTNEKLFF; J: TRBJ1-4; V: TRBV29-1
CDR3: CASSLRGFYQPQHF; J: TRBJ1-5; V: TRBV12-3/TRBV12-4
CDR3: CASSLTSEGGTEAFF; J: TRBJ1-1; V: TRBV5-1
CDR3: CASSRWLQGDTEAFF; J: TRBJ1-1; V: TRBV7-9
CDR3: CSVEAGLPFSYTF; J: TRBJ1-2; V: TRBV29-1
CDR3: CSAVSAGTLAEQFF; J: TRBJ2-1; V: TRBV20-1
CDR3: CASSITGTFYEQYF; J: TRBJ2-7; V: TRBV5-6
CDR3: CASSLDWTGSLYEQYF; J: TRBJ2-7; V: TRBV11-2
CDR3: CASSLSEDTYEQYF; J: TRBJ2-7; V: TRBV7-9
CDR3: CASSTGDPNQPQHF; J: TRBJ1-5; V: TRBV12-3/TRBV12-4
CDR3: CASSFLLQTGELFF; J: TRBJ2-2; V: TRBV7-9
CDR3: CATSKGSLAGELFF; J: TRBJ2-2; V: TRBV15
CDR3: CASSFPSSYNEQFF; J: TRBJ2-1; V: TRBV11-2
CDR3: CSALTGAVKLFF; J: TRBJ1-4; V: TRBV29-1
CDR3: CASSLGDIETQYF; J: TRBJ2-5; V: TRBV7-2
CDR3: CSALRRSSYNEQFF; J: TRBJ2-1; V: TRBV20-1
CDR3: CASSLASSETQYF; J: TRBJ2-5; V: TRBV7-2
CDR3: CSAGASGTDTQYF; J: TRBJ2-3; V: TRBV20-1
CDR3: CASSVGPGDGETQYF; J: TRBJ2-5; V: TRBV9
CDR3: CASSSDGTNTQYF; J: TRBJ2-3; V: TRBV7-6